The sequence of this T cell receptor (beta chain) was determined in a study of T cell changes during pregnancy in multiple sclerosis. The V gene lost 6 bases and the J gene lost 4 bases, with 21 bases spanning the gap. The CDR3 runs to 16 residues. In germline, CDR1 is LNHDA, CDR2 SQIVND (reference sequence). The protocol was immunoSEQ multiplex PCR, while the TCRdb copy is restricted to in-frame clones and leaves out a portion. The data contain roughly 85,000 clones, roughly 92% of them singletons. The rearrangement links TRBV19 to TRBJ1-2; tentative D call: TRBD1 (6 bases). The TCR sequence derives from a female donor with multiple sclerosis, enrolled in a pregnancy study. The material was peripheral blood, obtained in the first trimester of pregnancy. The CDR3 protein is CASSYRDGSALYGYTF. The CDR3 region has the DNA TGTGCCAGTAGCTACAGGGACGGCTCTGCCCTCTATGGCTACACCTTC.